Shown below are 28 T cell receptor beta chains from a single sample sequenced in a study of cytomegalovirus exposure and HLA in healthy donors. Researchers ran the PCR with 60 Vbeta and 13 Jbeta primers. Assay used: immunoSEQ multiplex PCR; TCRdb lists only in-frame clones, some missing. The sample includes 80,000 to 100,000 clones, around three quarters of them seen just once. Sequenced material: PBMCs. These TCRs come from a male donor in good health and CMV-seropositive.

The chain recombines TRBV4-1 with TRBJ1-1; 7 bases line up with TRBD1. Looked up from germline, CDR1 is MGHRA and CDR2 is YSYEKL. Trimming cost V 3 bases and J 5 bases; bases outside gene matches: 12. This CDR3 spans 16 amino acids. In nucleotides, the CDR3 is TGCGCCAGCAGCCAGGAACCAACAGGGGCGACAACTGAAGCTTTCTTT. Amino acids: CASSQEPTGATTEAFF.

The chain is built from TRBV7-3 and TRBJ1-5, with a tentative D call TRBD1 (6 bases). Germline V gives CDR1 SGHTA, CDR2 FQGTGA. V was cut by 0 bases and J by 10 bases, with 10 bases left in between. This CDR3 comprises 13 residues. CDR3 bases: TGTGCCAGCAGCTTAACGTCAGGGACACCCCAGCATTTT. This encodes CASSLTSGTPQHF.

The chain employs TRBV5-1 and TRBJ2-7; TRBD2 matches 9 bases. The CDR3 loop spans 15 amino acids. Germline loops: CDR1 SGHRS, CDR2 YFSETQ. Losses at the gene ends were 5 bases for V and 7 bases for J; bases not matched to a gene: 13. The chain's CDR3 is CASRRILAGHIEQYF. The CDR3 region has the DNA TGCGCCAGCAGACGGATCCTAGCGGGACACATAGAGCAGTACTTC. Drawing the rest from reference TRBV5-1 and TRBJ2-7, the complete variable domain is KAGVTQTPRYLIKTRGQQVTLSCSPISGHRSVSWYQQTPGQGLQFLFEYFSETQRNKGNFPGRFSGRQFSNSRSEMNVSTLELGDSALYLCASRRILAGHIEQYFGPGTRLTVT.

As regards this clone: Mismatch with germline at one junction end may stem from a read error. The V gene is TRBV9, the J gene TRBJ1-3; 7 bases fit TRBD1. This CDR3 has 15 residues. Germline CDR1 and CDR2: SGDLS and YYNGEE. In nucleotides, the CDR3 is TGTGCCAGCAGCGTAGAGGACAGGTCTGGGAACACCATATATTTT. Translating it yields CASSVEDRSGNTIYF.

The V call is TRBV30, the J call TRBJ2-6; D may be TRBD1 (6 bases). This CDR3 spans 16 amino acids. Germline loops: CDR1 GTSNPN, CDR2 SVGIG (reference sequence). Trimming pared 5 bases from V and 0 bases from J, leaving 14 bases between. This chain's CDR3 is CAWWRRGGSGANVLTF. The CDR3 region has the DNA TGTGCCTGGTGGCGGCGAGGGGGCTCTGGGGCCAACGTCCTGACTTTC.

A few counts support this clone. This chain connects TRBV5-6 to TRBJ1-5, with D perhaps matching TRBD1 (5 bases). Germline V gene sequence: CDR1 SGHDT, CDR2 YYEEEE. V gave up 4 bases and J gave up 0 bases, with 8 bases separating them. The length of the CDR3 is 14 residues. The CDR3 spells CASSPGHSNQPQHF. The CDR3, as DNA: TGTGCCAGCAGCCCAGGACATAGCAATCAGCCCCAGCATTTT. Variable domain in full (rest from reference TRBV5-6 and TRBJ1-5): DAGVTQSPTHLIKTRGQQVTLRCSPKSGHDTVSWYQQALGQGPQFIFQYYEEEERQRGNFPDRFSGHQFPNYSSELNVNALLLGDSALYLCASSPGHSNQPQHFGDGTRLSIL.

The CDR3 coding sequence is TGCGCCAGCAGCTTGGAAGCGGGGGGCTCCTACGAGCAGTACTTC. This gives the protein CASSLEAGGSYEQYF. The rearrangement links TRBV5-1 to TRBJ2-7, with 9 bases identical to TRBD2. The CDR3 runs to 15 residues. Per the germline V gene, CDR1 is SGHRS and CDR2 is YFSETQ. The V segment lost 0 bases and the J segment 0 bases; nucleotides outside the gene matches: 1.

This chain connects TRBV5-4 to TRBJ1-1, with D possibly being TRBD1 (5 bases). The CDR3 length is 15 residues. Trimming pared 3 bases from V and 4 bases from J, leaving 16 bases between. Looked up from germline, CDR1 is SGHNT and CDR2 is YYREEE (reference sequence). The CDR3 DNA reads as TGTGCCAGCAGCTCCCCTCAGGGAGGAAGCACTGAAGCTTTCTTT. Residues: CASSSPQGGSTEAFF.

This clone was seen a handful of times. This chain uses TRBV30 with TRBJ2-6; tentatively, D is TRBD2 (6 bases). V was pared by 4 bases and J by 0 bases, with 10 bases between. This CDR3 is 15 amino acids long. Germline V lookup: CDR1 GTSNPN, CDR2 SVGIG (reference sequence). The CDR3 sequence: CAWTGTPSGANVLTF. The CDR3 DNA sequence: TGTGCCTGGACCGGGACTCCCTCTGGGGCCAACGTCCTGACTTTC.

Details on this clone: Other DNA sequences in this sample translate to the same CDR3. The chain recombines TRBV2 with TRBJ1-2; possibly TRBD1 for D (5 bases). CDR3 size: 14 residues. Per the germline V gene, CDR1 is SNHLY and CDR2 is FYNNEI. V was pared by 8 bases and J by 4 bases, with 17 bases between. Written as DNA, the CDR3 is TGTGCCAGCCGCCCCGCAGACAGAGGCTATGGCTACACCTTC. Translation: CASRPADRGYGYTF.

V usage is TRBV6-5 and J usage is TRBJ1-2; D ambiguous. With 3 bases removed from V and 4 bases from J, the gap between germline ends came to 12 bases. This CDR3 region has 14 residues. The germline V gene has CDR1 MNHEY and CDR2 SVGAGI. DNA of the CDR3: TGTGCCAGCAGTTATCGACAAACATCCTATGGCTACACCTTC. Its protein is CASSYRQTSYGYTF.

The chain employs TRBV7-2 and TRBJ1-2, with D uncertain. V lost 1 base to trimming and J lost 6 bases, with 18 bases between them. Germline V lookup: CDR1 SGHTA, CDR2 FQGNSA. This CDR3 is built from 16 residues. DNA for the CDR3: TGTGCCAGCAGCTTAGAGTATTCCCTTTGGGGAGATGGCTACACCTTC. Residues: CASSLEYSLWGDGYTF.

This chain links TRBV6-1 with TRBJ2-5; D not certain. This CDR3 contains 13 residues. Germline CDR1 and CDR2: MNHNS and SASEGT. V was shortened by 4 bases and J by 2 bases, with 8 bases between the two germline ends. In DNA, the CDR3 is TGTGCCAGCAGTGGAAGCTATCAAGAGACCCAGTACTTC. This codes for CASSGSYQETQYF.

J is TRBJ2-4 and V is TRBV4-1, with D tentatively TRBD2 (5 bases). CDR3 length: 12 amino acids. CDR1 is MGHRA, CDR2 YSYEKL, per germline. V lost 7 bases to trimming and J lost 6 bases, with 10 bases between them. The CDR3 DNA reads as TGCGCCAGCACCGGGGAAGGAAACATTCAGTACTTC. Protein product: CASTGEGNIQYF.

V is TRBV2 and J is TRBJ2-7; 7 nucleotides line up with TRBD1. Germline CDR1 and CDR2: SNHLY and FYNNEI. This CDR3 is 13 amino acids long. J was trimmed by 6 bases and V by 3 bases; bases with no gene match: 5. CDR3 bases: TGTGCCAGCAGTGAGAGACCAGGGGGCGAGCAGTACTTC. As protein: CASSERPGGEQYF.

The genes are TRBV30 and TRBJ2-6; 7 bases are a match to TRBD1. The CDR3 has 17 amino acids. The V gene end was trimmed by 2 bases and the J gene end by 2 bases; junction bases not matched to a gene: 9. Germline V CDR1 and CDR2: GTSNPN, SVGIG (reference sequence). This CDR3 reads CAWSLIGGVPGANVLTF. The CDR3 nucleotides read TGTGCCTGGAGTCTGATAGGGGGCGTCCCTGGGGCCAACGTCCTGACTTTC.

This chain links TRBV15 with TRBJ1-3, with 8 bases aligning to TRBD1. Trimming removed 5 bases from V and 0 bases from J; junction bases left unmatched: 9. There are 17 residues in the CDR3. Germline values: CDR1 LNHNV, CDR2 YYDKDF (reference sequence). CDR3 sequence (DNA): TGTGCCACCAGCCCCCGGACAGGGTTAAGCTCTGGAAACACCATATATTTT. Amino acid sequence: CATSPRTGLSSGNTIYF.

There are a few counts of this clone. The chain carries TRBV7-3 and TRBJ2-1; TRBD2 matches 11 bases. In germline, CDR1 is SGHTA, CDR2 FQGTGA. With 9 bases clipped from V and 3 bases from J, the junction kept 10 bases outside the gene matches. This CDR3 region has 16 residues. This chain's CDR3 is CASTPDGTSGYNEQFF. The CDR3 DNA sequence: TGTGCCAGTACCCCGGACGGGACTAGCGGCTACAATGAGCAGTTCTTC.

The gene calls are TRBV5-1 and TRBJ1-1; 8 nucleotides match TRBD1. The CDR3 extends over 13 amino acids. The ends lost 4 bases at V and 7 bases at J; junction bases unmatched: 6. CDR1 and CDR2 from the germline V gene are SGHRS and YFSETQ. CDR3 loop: CASSKGQAYEAFF. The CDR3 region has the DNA TGCGCCAGCAGCAAGGGACAGGCCTATGAAGCTTTCTTT.

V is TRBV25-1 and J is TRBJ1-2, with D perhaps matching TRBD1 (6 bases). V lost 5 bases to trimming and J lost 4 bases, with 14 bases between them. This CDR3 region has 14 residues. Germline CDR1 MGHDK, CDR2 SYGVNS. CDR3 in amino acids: CASSWGGVGYGYTF. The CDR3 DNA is TGTGCCAGCAGTTGGGGGGGCGTCGGCTATGGCTACACCTTC.

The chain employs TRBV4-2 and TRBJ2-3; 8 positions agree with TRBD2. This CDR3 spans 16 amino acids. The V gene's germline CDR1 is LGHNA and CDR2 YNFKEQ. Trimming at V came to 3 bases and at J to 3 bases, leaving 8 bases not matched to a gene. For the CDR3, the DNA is TGTGCCAGCAGCCATACCATAGGGACTAGGACAGATACGCAGTATTTT. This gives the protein CASSHTIGTRTDTQYF.

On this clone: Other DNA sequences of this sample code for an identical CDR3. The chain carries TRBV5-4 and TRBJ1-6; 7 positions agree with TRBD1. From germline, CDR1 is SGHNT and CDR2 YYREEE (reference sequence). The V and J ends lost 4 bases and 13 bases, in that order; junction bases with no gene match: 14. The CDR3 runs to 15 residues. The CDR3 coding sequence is TGTGCCAGCAGCATCGACAGGGCCGCATTTTCCCCCCTCCACTTT. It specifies CASSIDRAAFSPLHF.

CDR3 nucleotide sequence: TGCGCCAGCAGCTTGAACCCGTACGGCACTGAAGCTTTCTTT. It translates to CASSLNPYGTEAFF. The chain combines TRBV5-1 with TRBJ1-1; no reliable D call. V was pared by 1 base and J by 4 bases, with 11 bases between. CDR3 length equals 14 residues. CDR1 and CDR2 from the germline V gene are SGHRS and YFSETQ.

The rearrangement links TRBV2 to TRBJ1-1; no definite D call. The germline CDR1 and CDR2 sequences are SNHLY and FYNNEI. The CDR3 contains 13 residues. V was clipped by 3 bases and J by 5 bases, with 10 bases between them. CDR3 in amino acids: CASSERERTEAFF. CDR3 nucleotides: TGTGCCAGCAGTGAGAGGGAGAGAACTGAAGCTTTCTTT.

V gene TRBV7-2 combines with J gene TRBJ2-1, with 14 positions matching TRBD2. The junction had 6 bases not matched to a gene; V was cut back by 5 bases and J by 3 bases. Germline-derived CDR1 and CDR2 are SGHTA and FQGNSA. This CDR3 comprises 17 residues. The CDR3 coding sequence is TGTGCCAGCAGCCAGACTAGCGGGGGGGCCCTCTACAATGAGCAGTTCTTC. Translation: CASSQTSGGALYNEQFF.

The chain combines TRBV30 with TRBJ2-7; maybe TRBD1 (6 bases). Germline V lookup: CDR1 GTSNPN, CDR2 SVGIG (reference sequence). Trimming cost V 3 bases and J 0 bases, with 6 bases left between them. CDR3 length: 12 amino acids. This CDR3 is CAWRDSSYEQYF. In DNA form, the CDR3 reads TGTGCCTGGAGGGACAGCTCCTACGAGCAGTACTTC.

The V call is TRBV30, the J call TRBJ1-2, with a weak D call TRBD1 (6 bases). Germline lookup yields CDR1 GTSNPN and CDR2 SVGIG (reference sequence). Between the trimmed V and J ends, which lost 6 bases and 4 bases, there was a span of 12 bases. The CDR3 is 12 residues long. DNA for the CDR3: TGTGCCTGTCCAAGGGGGATCTATGGCTACACCTTC. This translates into CACPRGIYGYTF.

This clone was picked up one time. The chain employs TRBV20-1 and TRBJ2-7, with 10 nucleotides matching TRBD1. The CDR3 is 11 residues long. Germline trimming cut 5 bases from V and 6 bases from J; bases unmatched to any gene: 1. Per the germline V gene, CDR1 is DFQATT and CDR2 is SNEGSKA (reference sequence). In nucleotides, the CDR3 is TGCAGTGCTGGGGACAGGGGCGAGCAGTACTTC. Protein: CSAGDRGEQYF.